The clone carrying this T cell receptor beta chain was seen a handful of times. Germline V gives CDR1 DFQATT, CDR2 SNEGSKA (reference sequence). Trimming took 3 bases from V and 0 from J, leaving 9 bases between them. The CDR3 runs to 14 residues. These data belong to a study of blood T cells in healthy people across ages. The draw of peripheral blood yielded approximately 11 milliliters from each donor. The authors ran a second PCR of 7 to 11 cycles using a sample-barcoded 5' primer and a J-beta primer mix. Using its own MiXCR run on the 5' RACE reads, TCRdb lists one record per CDR3 protein. The sample lists 1.5 million to 2 million distinct CDR3 sequences, 28% occurring once.

The sample taken for sequencing was blood. The sequence was obtained from a woman in her 30s in good health. V usage is TRBV20-1 and J usage is TRBJ2-1; D remains ambiguous. The CDR3 DNA follows: TGCAGTGCTAGCGAGTACGCCTCCTACAATGAGCAGTTCTTC. This codes for CSASEYASYNEQFF.